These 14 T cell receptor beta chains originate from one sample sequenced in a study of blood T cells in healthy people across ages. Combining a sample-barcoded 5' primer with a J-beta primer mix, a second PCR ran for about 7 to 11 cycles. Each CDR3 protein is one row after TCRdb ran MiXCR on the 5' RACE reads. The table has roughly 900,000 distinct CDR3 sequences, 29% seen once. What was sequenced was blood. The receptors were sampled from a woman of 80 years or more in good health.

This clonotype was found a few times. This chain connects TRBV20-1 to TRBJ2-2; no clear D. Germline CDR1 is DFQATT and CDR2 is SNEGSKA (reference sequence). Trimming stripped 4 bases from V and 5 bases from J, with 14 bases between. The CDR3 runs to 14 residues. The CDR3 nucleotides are TGCAGTGCTACCCCCGCTATCGGGACCGGGGAGCTGTTTTTT. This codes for CSATPAIGTGELFF.

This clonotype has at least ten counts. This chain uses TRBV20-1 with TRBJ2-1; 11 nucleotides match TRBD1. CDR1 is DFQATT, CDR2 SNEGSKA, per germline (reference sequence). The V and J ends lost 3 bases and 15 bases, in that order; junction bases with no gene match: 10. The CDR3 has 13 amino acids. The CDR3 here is CSASLGTGGFLFF. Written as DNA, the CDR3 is TGCAGTGCTAGCCTCGGGACAGGGGGATTTCTGTTCTTC.

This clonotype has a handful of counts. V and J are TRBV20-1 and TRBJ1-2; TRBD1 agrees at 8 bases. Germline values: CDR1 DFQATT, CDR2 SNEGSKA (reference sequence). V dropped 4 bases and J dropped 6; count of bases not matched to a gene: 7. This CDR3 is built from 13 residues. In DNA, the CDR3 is TGCAGTGCTACAACGACAGGGGTCGATGGCTACACCTTC. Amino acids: CSATTTGVDGYTF.

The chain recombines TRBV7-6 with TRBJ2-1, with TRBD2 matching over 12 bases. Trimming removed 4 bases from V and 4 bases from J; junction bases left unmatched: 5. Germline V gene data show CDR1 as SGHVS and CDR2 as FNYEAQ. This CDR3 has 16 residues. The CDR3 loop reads CASSSTTSGGYNEQFF. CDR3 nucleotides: TGTGCCAGCAGCTCCACAACTAGCGGGGGGTACAATGAGCAGTTCTTC. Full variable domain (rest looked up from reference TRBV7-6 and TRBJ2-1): GAGVSQSPRYKVTKRGQDVALRCDPISGHVSLYWYRQALGQGPEFLTYFNYEAQQDKSGLPNDRFSAERPEGSISTLTIQRTEQRDSAMYRCASSSTTSGGYNEQFFGPGTRLTVL.

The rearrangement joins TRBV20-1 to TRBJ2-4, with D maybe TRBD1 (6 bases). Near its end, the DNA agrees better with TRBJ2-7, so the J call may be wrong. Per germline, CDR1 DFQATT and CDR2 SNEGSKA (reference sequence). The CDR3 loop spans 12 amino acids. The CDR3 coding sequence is TGCAGTGCCCCAGACAGGTACTACGAGCAGTACTTC. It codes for CSAPDRYYEQYF.

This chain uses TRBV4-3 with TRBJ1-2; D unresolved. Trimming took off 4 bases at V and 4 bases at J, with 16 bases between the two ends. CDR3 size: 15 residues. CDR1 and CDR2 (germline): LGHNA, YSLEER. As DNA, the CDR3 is TGCGCCAGCAGCCCGAGCTCCCTACAATCCTATGGCTACACCTTC. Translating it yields CASSPSSLQSYGYTF.

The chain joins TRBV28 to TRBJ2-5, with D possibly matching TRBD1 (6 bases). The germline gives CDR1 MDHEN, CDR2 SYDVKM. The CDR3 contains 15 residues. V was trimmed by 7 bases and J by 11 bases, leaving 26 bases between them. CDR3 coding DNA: TGTGCCAGCAACCAAATGGGGCTGGGGGCGGTGGAGCAGTACTTC. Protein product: CASNQMGLGAVEQYF. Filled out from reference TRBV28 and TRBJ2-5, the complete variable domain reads DVKVTQSSRYLVKRTGEKVFLECVQDMDHENMFWYRQDPGLGLRLIYFSYDVKMKEKGDIPEGYSVSREKKERFSLILESASTNQTSMYLCASNQMGLGAVEQYFGPGTRLLVL.

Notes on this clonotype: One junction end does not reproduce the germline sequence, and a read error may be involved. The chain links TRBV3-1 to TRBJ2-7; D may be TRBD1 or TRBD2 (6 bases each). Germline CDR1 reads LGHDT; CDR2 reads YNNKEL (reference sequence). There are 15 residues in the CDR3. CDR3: CASSPSRGHSYGQYF. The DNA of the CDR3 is TGTGCCAGCAGCCCCTCTCGGGGGCACTCCTACGGGCAGTACTTC.

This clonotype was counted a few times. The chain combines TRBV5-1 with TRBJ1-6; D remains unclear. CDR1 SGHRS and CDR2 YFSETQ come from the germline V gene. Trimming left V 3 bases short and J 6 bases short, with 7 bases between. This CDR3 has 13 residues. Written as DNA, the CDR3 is TGCGCCAGCAGCTCGGAAGCTAATTCACCCCTCCACTTT. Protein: CASSSEANSPLHF.

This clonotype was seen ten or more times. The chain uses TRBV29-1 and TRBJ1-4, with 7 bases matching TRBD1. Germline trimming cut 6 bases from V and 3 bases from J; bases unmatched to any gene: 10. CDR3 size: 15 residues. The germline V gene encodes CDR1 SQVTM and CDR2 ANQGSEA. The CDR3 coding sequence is TGCAGCGTGACCCCCCCGGGGACAGCTAATGAAAAACTGTTTTTT. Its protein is CSVTPPGTANEKLFF. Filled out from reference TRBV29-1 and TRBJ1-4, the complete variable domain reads SAVISQKPSRDICQRGTSLTIQCQVDSQVTMMFWYRQQPGQSLTLIATANQGSEATYESGFVIDKFPISRPNLTFSTLTVSNMSPEDSSIYLCSVTPPGTANEKLFFGSGTQLSVL.

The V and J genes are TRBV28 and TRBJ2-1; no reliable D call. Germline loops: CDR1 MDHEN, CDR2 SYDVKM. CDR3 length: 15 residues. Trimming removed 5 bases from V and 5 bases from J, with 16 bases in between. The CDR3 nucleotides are TGTGCCAGCAGTGTCTCCGGGCTAGTAGACAATGAGCAGTTCTTC. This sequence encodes CASSVSGLVDNEQFF.

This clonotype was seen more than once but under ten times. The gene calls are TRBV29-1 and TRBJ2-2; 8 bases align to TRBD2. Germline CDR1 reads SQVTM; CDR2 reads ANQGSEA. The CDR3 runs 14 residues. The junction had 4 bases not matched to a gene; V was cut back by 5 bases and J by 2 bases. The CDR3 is CSVSRGVNTGELFF. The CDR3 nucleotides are TGCAGCGTTTCGCGGGGGGTCAACACCGGGGAGCTGTTTTTT.

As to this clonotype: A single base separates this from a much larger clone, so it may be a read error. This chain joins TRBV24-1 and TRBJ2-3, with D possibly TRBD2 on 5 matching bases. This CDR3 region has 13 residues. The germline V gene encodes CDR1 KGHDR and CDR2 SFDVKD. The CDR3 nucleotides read TGTACCACCAGTGACCCGACTAAGGATACGCAGTATTTT. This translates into CTTSDPTKDTQYF.

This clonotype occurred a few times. Written as DNA, the CDR3 is TGCGCCAGCAGTGACCTCGGACTAGCGGGCGATGAGCAGTTCTTC. Its translation: CASSDLGLAGDEQFF. The chain combines TRBV10-1 with TRBJ2-1, with 11 bases identical to TRBD2. Trimming took 3 bases from V and 8 from J; bases not matched to a gene: 6. CDR3 length: 15 residues. The germline CDR1 and CDR2 sequences are WNHNN and SYGVQD (reference sequence).